The 23 T cell receptor beta chains below all came from one sample that was sequenced in a study of shared clonotypes between healthy human individuals. The data were produced by immunoSEQ multiplex PCR, yet TCRdb's version contains in-frame clones alone and is incomplete. The sample carries nearly 1 million clones, approximately 80% recorded once. The sample comprised memory CD4+ T cells sorted from blood. Subset denoted: CD45RA-negative fraction. Every receptor here comes from a young man in good health.

The sample holds a few counts of this clone. V is TRBV2 and J is TRBJ1-2, with D uncertain. The CDR3 consists of 11 residues. V lost 7 bases and J 4 bases, leaving 7 bases between the germline ends. Germline V CDR1 and CDR2: SNHLY, FYNNEI. CDR3 nucleotide sequence: TGTGCCAGCAAAGAGGCCTATGGCTACACCTTC. Translated, it gives CASKEAYGYTF.

This clone was detected many times. V gene TRBV6-5 combines with J gene TRBJ2-1; TRBD2 aligns across 10 bases. Germline V lookup: CDR1 MNHEY, CDR2 SVGAGI. The CDR3 consists of 15 residues. Trimming took 6 bases from V and 4 from J; bases not matched to a gene: 6. CDR3 region: CASSSGTSVYNEQFF. CDR3 coding DNA: TGTGCCAGCAGCTCCGGGACTAGCGTTTACAATGAGCAGTTCTTC.

The rearrangement uses TRBV5-1 and TRBJ1-1, with unresolved D. Per germline, CDR1 SGHRS and CDR2 YFSETQ. This CDR3 has 13 residues. V lost 1 base and J 7 bases, leaving 11 bases between the germline ends. The CDR3 DNA is TGCGCCAGCAGCTTGAATACTGATAATGAAGCTTTCTTT. This encodes CASSLNTDNEAFF. The full variable domain, rest sourced from reference TRBV5-1 and TRBJ1-1, is KAGVTQTPRYLIKTRGQQVTLSCSPISGHRSVSWYQQTPGQGLQFLFEYFSETQRNKGNFPGRFSGRQFSNSRSEMNVSTLELGDSALYLCASSLNTDNEAFFGQGTRLTVV.

The rearrangement joins TRBV7-6 to TRBJ2-3; 7 bases align to TRBD2. The junction had 2 bases not matched to a gene; V was cut back by 3 bases and J by 2 bases. Germline V CDR1 and CDR2: SGHVS, FNYEAQ. The CDR3 is 14 amino acids. Here the CDR3 DNA reads TGTGCCAGCAGCTTCCGGGGGGACACAGATACGCAGTATTTT. It translates to CASSFRGDTDTQYF.

V and J are TRBV7-2 and TRBJ1-2; no clear D. CDR1 SGHTA and CDR2 FQGNSA come from the germline V gene. V was trimmed by 2 bases and J by 5 bases, leaving 18 bases between them. The CDR3 spans 16 residues. The CDR3 nucleotides are TGTGCCAGCAGCTTACAGCGCGCAGCGGGTCGATATGGCTACACCTTC. It specifies CASSLQRAAGRYGYTF. Full variable domain (remainder filled in from reference TRBV7-2 and TRBJ1-2): GAGVSQSPSNKVTEKGKDVELRCDPISGHTALYWYRQSLGQGLEFLIYFQGNSAPDKSGLPSDRFSAERTGGSVSTLTIQRTQQEDSAVYLCASSLQRAAGRYGYTFGSGTRLTVV.

This clone was picked up a small number of times. This rearrangement joins TRBV7-6 to TRBJ2-3, with 12 bases that match TRBD2. The CDR3 runs 18 residues. V lost 5 bases and J lost 1; bases outside the gene matches: 10. The V gene's germline CDR1 is SGHVS and CDR2 FNYEAQ. Here the CDR3 reads CASSRGSASGGGTDTQYF. In DNA form, the CDR3 reads TGTGCCAGCAGCCGCGGGTCCGCTAGCGGGGGGGGCACAGATACGCAGTATTTT.

V usage is TRBV6-1 and J usage is TRBJ1-1; 7 nucleotides line up with TRBD1. The V and J ends lost 7 bases and 1 base, in that order; junction bases with no gene match: 6. This CDR3 comprises 14 residues. CDR1 and CDR2 (germline): MNHNS, SASEGT. CDR3 in DNA: TGTGCCAGCAAACCGACAGGGACGAACACTGAAGCTTTCTTT. This codes for CASKPTGTNTEAFF.

The CDR3 coding sequence is TGTGCCAGCAGTGGTGTTGCCTCCTATAGCAATCAGCCCCAGCATTTT. Translated: CASSGVASYSNQPQHF. The chain is built from TRBV6-1 and TRBJ1-5; no clear D gene. The CDR3 loop spans 16 amino acids. V dropped 4 bases and J dropped 0 bases, with 13 bases sitting between them. Germline V gives CDR1 MNHNS, CDR2 SASEGT.

The sample holds one count of this clone. V is TRBV5-4 and J is TRBJ1-2; D remains ambiguous. Germline values: CDR1 SGHNT, CDR2 YYREEE (reference sequence). This CDR3 spans 13 amino acids. V was trimmed by 6 bases and J by 5 bases, leaving 14 bases between them. CDR3 nucleotide sequence: TGTGCCAGCACCTCGCAGGCAGATTATGGCTACACCTTC. Its translation: CASTSQADYGYTF. Combining the CDR3 with reference TRBV5-4 and TRBJ1-2 gives the whole variable domain ETGVTQSPTHLIKTRGQQVTLRCSSQSGHNTVSWYQQALGQGPQFIFQYYREEENGRGNFPPRFSGLQFPNYSSELNVNALELDDSALYLCASTSQADYGYTFGSGTRLTVV.

The rearrangement links TRBV5-6 to TRBJ2-7, with 9 positions matching TRBD1. The CDR3 sequence is 14 residues long. Per the germline V gene, CDR1 is SGHDT and CDR2 is YYEEEE. Germline trimming cut 4 bases from V and 2 bases from J; bases unmatched to any gene: 4. CDR3 in amino acids: CASSRWDRAYEQYF. DNA of the CDR3: TGTGCCAGCAGCCGTTGGGACAGGGCCTACGAGCAGTACTTC.

The gene calls are TRBV7-9 and TRBJ1-1, with a tentative D call TRBD1 (5 bases). Germline V gene data show CDR1 as SEHNR and CDR2 as FQNEAQ (reference sequence). The V end lost 4 bases, the J end lost 1 base, and 10 bases lay between the germline ends. CDR3 length equals 14 residues. The CDR3, as DNA: TGTGCCAGCAGCTCAGGGTTGGAGAACACTGAAGCTTTCTTT. Encoded protein: CASSSGLENTEAFF. Variable domain in full (rest from reference TRBV7-9 and TRBJ1-1): DTGVSQNPRHKITKRGQNVTFRCDPISEHNRLYWYRQTLGQGPEFLTYFQNEAQLEKSRLLSDRFSAERPKGSFSTLEIQRTEQGDSAMYLCASSSGLENTEAFFGQGTRLTVV.

The rearrangement uses TRBV5-4 and TRBJ2-5; 7 bases match TRBD1. Per germline, CDR1 SGHNT and CDR2 YYREEE (reference sequence). V dropped 3 bases and J dropped 5; count of bases not matched to a gene: 7. This CDR3 has 14 residues. This chain's CDR3 is CASSSDRVSETQYF. CDR3 nucleotide sequence: TGTGCCAGCAGCTCCGACAGGGTATCTGAGACCCAGTACTTC.

Points on this clone: It may be a read error: a sequence one base away is much more abundant. Other nucleotide sequences from this sample produce the same CDR3. J is TRBJ2-2 and V is TRBV27; D unresolved. The germline CDR1 and CDR2 sequences are MNHEY and SMNVEV (reference sequence). This CDR3 contains 13 residues. With 2 bases removed from V and 4 bases from J, the gap between germline ends came to 5 bases. The CDR3 coding sequence is TGTGCCAGCAGTTTAGGAATCACCGGGGAGCTGTTTTTT. Translated, it gives CASSLGITGELFF.

The genes are TRBV6-1 and TRBJ1-4; no reliable D call. Germline V gene sequence: CDR1 MNHNS, CDR2 SASEGT. V gave up 2 bases and J gave up 4 bases, with 8 bases separating them. CDR3 length: 14 residues. As DNA, the CDR3 is TGTGCCAGCAGTGAAAGAGGTAGTAATGAAAAACTGTTTTTT. This translates into CASSERGSNEKLFF.

In this sample, this clone turned up once. Its ends do not fully match the called genes, so a read error is possible. The chain links TRBV7-7 to TRBJ1-6; D uncertain. The germline V gene encodes CDR1 SSHAT and CDR2 FNYEAQ (reference sequence). CDR3 length: 16 residues. CDR3 in amino acids: CASSLCENSYNSPLHF. DNA for the CDR3: TGTGCTAGCAGCTTATGTGAGAACTCCTATAATTCACCCCTCCACTTT.

The V gene is TRBV15, the J gene TRBJ1-4; TRBD1 matches 8 bases. The length of the CDR3 is 17 residues. V lost 8 bases and J lost 3; bases outside the gene matches: 14. Per the germline V gene, CDR1 is LNHNV and CDR2 is YYDKDF (reference sequence). For the CDR3, the DNA is TGTGCCACCCGAGGACAGGGTCAAGGGACGGCTAATGAAAAACTGTTTTTT. Its translation: CATRGQGQGTANEKLFF.

The chain employs TRBV28 and TRBJ1-1; D is ambiguous. The CDR3 is 13 amino acids. The ends were cut back, 7 bases at V and 6 bases at J, with 15 bases in the middle. The germline CDR1 and CDR2 sequences are MDHEN and SYDVKM. This CDR3 reads CASTPVTGPEAFF. As DNA, the CDR3 is TGTGCCAGCACCCCCGTTACTGGGCCTGAAGCTTTCTTT.

This rearrangement joins TRBV11-2 to TRBJ2-5; 7 nucleotides align to TRBD1. This CDR3 contains 14 residues. V shed 3 bases and J 2 bases; nucleotides not matched to a gene: 3. CDR1 is SGHAT, CDR2 FQNNGV, per germline. In DNA form, the CDR3 reads TGTGCCAGCAGCTTCGGGACAGAGCAAGAGACCCAGTACTTC. Amino acid sequence: CASSFGTEQETQYF.

This clone was seen a single time. The chain carries TRBV6-1 and TRBJ1-3; 12 bases match TRBD1. J was trimmed by 4 bases and V by 9 bases; bases with no gene match: 7. This CDR3 contains 15 residues. The germline CDR1 and CDR2 sequences are MNHNS and SASEGT. CDR3 nucleotide sequence: TGTGCCAGTGTGGGACAGGGGGCAGGCGGAAACACCATATATTTT. Translation: CASVGQGAGGNTIYF.

This clone was detected only a few times. The chain links TRBV7-3 to TRBJ1-1; maybe TRBD1 (5 bases). The length of the CDR3 is 13 residues. Germline CDR1 reads SGHTA; CDR2 reads FQGTGA. V was cut by 7 bases and J by 4 bases, with 13 bases left in between. The CDR3 region is CASTVHGGTEAFF. CDR3 coding DNA: TGTGCCAGCACCGTCCATGGGGGCACTGAAGCTTTCTTT.

The CDR3 spells CASSWAAREKLFF. The CDR3 bases are TGTGCCAGCAGTTGGGCCGCGCGAGAAAAACTGTTTTTT. The chain links TRBV27 to TRBJ1-4; D not resolved. CDR3 length: 13 residues. V was trimmed by 4 bases and J by 8 bases, leaving 11 bases between them. Germline V gene sequence: CDR1 MNHEY, CDR2 SMNVEV (reference sequence).

In this sample, this clone turned up many times. The chain couples TRBV4-3 to TRBJ1-4; 9 bases match TRBD1. Germline V lookup: CDR1 LGHNA, CDR2 YSLEER. Trimming removed 3 bases from V and 7 bases from J; junction bases left unmatched: 9. The CDR3 consists of 16 residues. Here the CDR3 DNA reads TGCGCCAGCAGCCAGGATACAGGGGGCGGCGGTGAAAAACTGTTTTTT. Encoded protein: CASSQDTGGGGEKLFF.

The CDR3: CASSPTSGRANEQFF. CDR3 DNA: TGCGCCAGCAGCCCCACTAGCGGGAGGGCCAATGAGCAGTTCTTC. V gene TRBV4-1 combines with J gene TRBJ2-1; 13 bases map to TRBD2. This CDR3 has 15 amino acids. The germline gives CDR1 MGHRA, CDR2 YSYEKL. Germline trimming cut 4 bases from V and 6 bases from J; bases unmatched to any gene: 3.